These 20 T cell receptor beta chains came from one sample sequenced in a study of low-dose radiotherapy and immunotherapy resistance in tumors. Covering alpha and beta chains, TRAV- and TRBV-specific primers were used for the first-strand cDNA. Using a constant-region primer together with a V-primer adapter, TCRs were subjected to around 20 PCR cycles of amplification. TCRdb reprocessed the reads with MiXCR, giving one entry per CDR3 protein. In the table there are 65,000 to 95,000 distinct CDR3 sequences, 18% of which are singletons. The time point was: before trial treatment. The input for sequencing was PBMCs, taken before treatment. The receptors here all came from a male donor with prostate cancer.

This clonotype appeared many times. The chain combines TRBV29-1 with TRBJ2-2; 11 bases match TRBD1. V was pared by 3 bases and J by 6 bases, with 12 bases of the junction left unmatched. Germline V gene sequence: CDR1 SQVTM, CDR2 ANQGSEA. The CDR3 length is 17 residues. CDR3 nucleotide sequence: TGCAGCGTTGAGGGGACAGGGGGGAATACGGGCGCCGGGGAGCTGTTTTTT. Amino acid sequence: CSVEGTGGNTGAGELFF.

This clonotype was seen ten or more times. This chain connects TRBV19 to TRBJ2-4; D is undetermined. The V end was cut by 3 bases, the J end by 7 bases, with 13 bases between. The CDR3 runs to 14 residues. The V gene's germline CDR1 is LNHDA and CDR2 SQIVND (reference sequence). CDR3 nucleotides: TGTGCCAGTAGTATTGCTGGGGTGGGGAACATTCAGTACTTC. It is translated as CASSIAGVGNIQYF.

Notes on this clonotype: A far larger clone is off by one base, so a read error is likely. The chain couples TRBV7-2 to TRBJ2-7; D ambiguous. The germline V and J ends were trimmed by 3 bases and 7 bases, with 16 bases remaining between them. The CDR3 is made up of 14 amino acids. The germline CDR1 and CDR2 sequences are SGHTA and FQGNSA. CDR3 in DNA: TGTGCCAGCAGCTTCAGGAAGGCCCATCATGAGCAGTACTTC. As protein: CASSFRKAHHEQYF.

The sample holds many counts of this clonotype. J is TRBJ1-1 and V is TRBV2, with D unresolved. Trimming took 0 bases from V and 2 from J, leaving 10 bases between them. The CDR3 consists of 15 residues. Germline lookup yields CDR1 SNHLY and CDR2 FYNNEI. As DNA, the CDR3 is TGTGCCAGCAGTGAAGCGCCGTCGAGTAACACTGAAGCTTTCTTT. Residues: CASSEAPSSNTEAFF.

This clonotype was counted a few times. The chain recombines TRBV5-5 with TRBJ2-5; D is unresolved. This CDR3 region has 15 residues. Germline loops: CDR1 SGHKS, CDR2 YYEKEE (reference sequence). V was cut by 0 bases and J by 2 bases, with 11 bases left in between. DNA of the CDR3: TGTGCCAGCAGCTTGGAACGTCAGAGTCAAGAGACCCAGTACTTC. It is translated as CASSLERQSQETQYF.

The genes are TRBV5-1 and TRBJ2-1, with 10 nucleotides matching TRBD1. V dropped 4 bases and J dropped 4; count of bases not matched to a gene: 8. Germline V gives CDR1 SGHRS, CDR2 YFSETQ. There are 16 residues in the CDR3. CDR3 sequence reads: CASSVGMGQGYNEQFF. In nucleotides, the CDR3 is TGCGCCAGCAGCGTGGGGATGGGACAGGGGTACAATGAGCAGTTCTTC.

The chain has TRBV2 and TRBJ2-2; 8 bases are a match to TRBD1. V lost 7 bases, J lost 0 bases, and 4 bases stayed unmatched. This CDR3 contains 15 residues. In germline, CDR1 is SNHLY, CDR2 FYNNEI. The CDR3 nucleotides read TGTGCCAGCACCGGACAGGGCGCGAACACCGGGGAGCTGTTTTTT. This encodes CASTGQGANTGELFF.

J is TRBJ2-1 and V is TRBV12-3 or TRBV12-4, with TRBD2 identical over 11 bases. J lost 12 bases, V lost 4 bases, and 8 bases had no gene match. The CDR3 covers 14 residues. The CDR3 DNA reads as TGTGCCAGCAGTTCGCCGGGACTAGCGGAGCGGCAGTTCTTC. This translates into CASSSPGLAERQFF.

The chain recombines TRBV19 with TRBJ1-1; D gene unclear. V was shortened by 5 bases and J by 3 bases, with 28 bases between the two germline ends. The CDR3 runs 19 residues. Germline V gene data show CDR1 as LNHDA and CDR2 as SQIVND (reference sequence). The CDR3 DNA reads as TGTGCCAGTAGTCGATCGCGGACGGCGCGGATTGGGCTTGACACTGAAGCTTTCTTT. Protein: CASSRSRTARIGLDTEAFF. Full variable domain (rest looked up from reference TRBV19 and TRBJ1-1): DGGITQSPKYLFRKEGQNVTLSCEQNLNHDAMYWYRQDPGQGLRLIYYSQIVNDFQKGDIAEGYSVSREKKESFPLTVTSAQKNPTAFYLCASSRSRTARIGLDTEAFFGQGTRLTVV.

Details on this clonotype: A far larger clone is a single base away, which makes a read error likely. The chain uses TRBV28 and TRBJ2-5; D might be TRBD1 (5 bases). CDR1 and CDR2 (germline): MDHEN, SYDVKM. Trimming cost V 5 bases and J 2 bases, with 15 bases left between them. This CDR3 comprises 15 residues. The CDR3 sequence: CASSEGSTGQETQYF. The CDR3, as DNA: TGTGCCAGCAGTGAAGGCTCCACAGGTCAAGAGACCCAGTACTTC.

The chain uses TRBV27 and TRBJ2-7; 8 positions match TRBD1. The CDR3 runs to 14 residues. The germline gives CDR1 MNHEY, CDR2 SMNVEV (reference sequence). The trim removed 6 bases at V and 3 bases at J, leaving 7 bases unmatched. The DNA for the CDR3 is TGTGCCAGCAGCATCAGGGGGCCGGGCTACGAGCAGTACTTC. Amino acid sequence: CASSIRGPGYEQYF.

This clonotype was observed at least ten times. CDR3 nucleotides: TGTGCCAGCAGCCCTGGGGGGAAGATGGGCTCTGGGGCCAACGTCCTGACTTTC. Translating gives CASSPGGKMGSGANVLTF. This chain links TRBV7-9 with TRBJ2-6; possibly TRBD2 for D (6 bases). Trimming removed 5 bases from V and 0 bases from J, with 17 bases in between. This CDR3 has 18 amino acids. CDR1 and CDR2 from the germline V gene are SEHNR and FQNEAQ (reference sequence).

This clonotype showed up many times. The chain uses TRBV28 and TRBJ1-2, with D unresolved. V shed 1 base and J shed 7 bases, with 13 bases lying between them. Germline values: CDR1 MDHEN, CDR2 SYDVKM. This CDR3 is 14 amino acids long. CDR3 in DNA: TGTGCCAGCAGTTTATTTGGGCAGGCGGGTGGCTACACCTTC. This codes for CASSLFGQAGGYTF.

Concerning this clonotype: Given a much more abundant clone one base away, this may be a read error. CDR3 sequence: CASRGTPLGGQYF. The CDR3 DNA reads TGTGCCAGCAGGGGGACACCCCTGGGGGGGCAGTACTTC. This chain links TRBV7-2 with TRBJ2-7, with D perhaps assigned TRBD1 or TRBD2 (6 bases each). Trimming took off 6 bases at V and 9 bases at J, with 18 bases between the two ends. This CDR3 has 13 amino acids. Germline CDR1 SGHTA, CDR2 FQGNSA.

This clonotype was seen at least ten times. The chain couples TRBV29-1 to TRBJ2-1; possibly TRBD2 for D (6 bases). This CDR3 has 14 amino acids. Per the germline V gene, CDR1 is SQVTM and CDR2 is ANQGSEA. The ends were cut back, 4 bases at V and 5 bases at J, with 15 bases in the middle. The DNA of the CDR3 is TGCAGCGTTGGGGGAGGCCGGTATAACAATGAGCAGTTCTTC. Translating it yields CSVGGGRYNNEQFF.

Details on this clonotype: The DNA is left out, because the CDR3 cannot be placed on it with certainty; the CDR3 is given as TCRdb lists it. CDR3 protein: CASGSPAGNTGELFFF. This rearrangement joins TRBV5-4 to TRBJ2-2; no check of the table's D call, TRBD2, against the DNA was made. The germline V gene encodes CDR1 SGHNT and CDR2 YYREEE (reference sequence). The CDR3 is made up of 16 amino acids, end residues included.

This clonotype was recorded at least ten times. This rearrangement joins TRBV6-2 or TRBV6-3 to TRBJ2-2; 9 positions agree with TRBD2. The ends lost 2 bases at V and 4 bases at J; junction bases unmatched: 20. This CDR3 comprises 21 residues. The germline gives CDR1 MNHEY, CDR2 SVGEGT. For the CDR3, the DNA is TGTGCCAGCAGTTACCCCTTACTTCCGGCGGGGGGGCAATTTATCACCGGGGAGCTGTTTTTT. Amino acids: CASSYPLLPAGGQFITGELFF.

This clonotype came up many times. V is TRBV4-1 and J is TRBJ2-4; 8 nucleotides agree with TRBD2. V was pared by 4 bases and J by 3 bases, with 14 bases of the junction left unmatched. CDR1 and CDR2 (germline): MGHRA, YSYEKL. This CDR3 spans 18 amino acids. The CDR3 spells CASSRGGQAGESKNIQYF. In DNA, the CDR3 is TGCGCCAGCAGCCGCGGGGGGCAAGCGGGAGAAAGCAAAAACATTCAGTACTTC.

This clonotype was seen ten or more times. The V call is TRBV20-1, the J call TRBJ1-6, with D possibly matching TRBD1 (6 bases). The germline V gene encodes CDR1 DFQATT and CDR2 SNEGSKA (reference sequence). Trimming shortened V by 2 bases and J by 9 bases, and 11 bases separated the two germline ends. The CDR3 spans 13 residues. CDR3 region: CSARRMGASPLHF. Written as DNA, the CDR3 is TGCAGTGCTAGAAGGATGGGGGCTTCACCCCTCCACTTT.

Judged by abundance, this clonotype is medium-sized. This sequence joins TRBV29-1 and TRBJ2-7, with D perhaps matching TRBD2 (7 bases). The germline V gene encodes CDR1 SQVTM and CDR2 ANQGSEA. The CDR3 has 12 amino acids. The germline V and J ends were trimmed by 3 bases and 6 bases, with 12 bases remaining between them. The CDR3 region has the DNA TGCAGCGTTGACGGGGGGCTCAGCGAGCAGTACTTC. It translates to CSVDGGLSEQYF.